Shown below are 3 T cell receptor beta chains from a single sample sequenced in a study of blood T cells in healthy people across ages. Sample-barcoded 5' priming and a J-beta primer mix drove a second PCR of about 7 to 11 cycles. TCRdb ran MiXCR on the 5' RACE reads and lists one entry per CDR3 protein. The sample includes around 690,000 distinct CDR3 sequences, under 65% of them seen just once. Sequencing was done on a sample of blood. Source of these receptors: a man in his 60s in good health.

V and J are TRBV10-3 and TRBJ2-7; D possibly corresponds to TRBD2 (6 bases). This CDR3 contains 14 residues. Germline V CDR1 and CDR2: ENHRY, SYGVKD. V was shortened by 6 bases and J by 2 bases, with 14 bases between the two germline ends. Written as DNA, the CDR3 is TGTGCCATCAGGGAGGGTAGGGATACCTACGAGCAGTACTTC. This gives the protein CAIREGRDTYEQYF.

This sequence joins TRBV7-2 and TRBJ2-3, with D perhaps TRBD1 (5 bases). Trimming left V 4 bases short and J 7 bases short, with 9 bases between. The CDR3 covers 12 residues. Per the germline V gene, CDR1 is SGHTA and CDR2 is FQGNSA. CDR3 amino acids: CASSWGTYTQYF. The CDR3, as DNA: TGTGCCAGCAGCTGGGGCACGTATACGCAGTATTTT.

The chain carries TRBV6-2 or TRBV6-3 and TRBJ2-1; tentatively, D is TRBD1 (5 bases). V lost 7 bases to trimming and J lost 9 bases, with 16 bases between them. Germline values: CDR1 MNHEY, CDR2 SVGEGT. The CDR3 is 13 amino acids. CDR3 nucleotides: TGTGCCAGCATTGACCAGGGTGCTGGTGAGCAGTTCTTC. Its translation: CASIDQGAGEQFF.